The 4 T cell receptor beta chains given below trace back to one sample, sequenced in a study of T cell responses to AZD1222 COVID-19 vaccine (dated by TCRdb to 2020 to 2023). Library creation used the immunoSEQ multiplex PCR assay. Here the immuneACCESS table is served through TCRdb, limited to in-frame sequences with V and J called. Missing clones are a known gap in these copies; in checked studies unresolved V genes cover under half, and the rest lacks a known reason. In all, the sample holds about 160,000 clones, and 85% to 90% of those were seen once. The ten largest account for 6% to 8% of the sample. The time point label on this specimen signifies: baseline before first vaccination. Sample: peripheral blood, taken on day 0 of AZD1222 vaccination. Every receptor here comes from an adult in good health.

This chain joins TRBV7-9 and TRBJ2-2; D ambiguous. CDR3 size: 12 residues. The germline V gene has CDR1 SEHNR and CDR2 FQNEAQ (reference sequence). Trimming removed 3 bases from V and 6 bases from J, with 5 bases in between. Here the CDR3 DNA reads TGTGCCAGCAGCTTTAGTCCCGGGGAGCTGTTTTTT. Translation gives CASSFSPGELFF. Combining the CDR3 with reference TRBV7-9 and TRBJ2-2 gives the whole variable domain DTGVSQNPRHKITKRGQNVTFRCDPISEHNRLYWYRQTLGQGPEFLTYFQNEAQLEKSRLLSDRFSAERPKGSFSTLEIQRTEQGDSAMYLCASSFSPGELFFGEGSRLTVL.

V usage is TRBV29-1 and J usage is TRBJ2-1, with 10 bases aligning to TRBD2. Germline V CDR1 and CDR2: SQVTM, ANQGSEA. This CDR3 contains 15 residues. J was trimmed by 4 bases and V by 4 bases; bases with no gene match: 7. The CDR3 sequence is CSVVVGTSAYNEQFF. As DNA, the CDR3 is TGCAGCGTTGTGGTTGGGACTAGCGCTTACAATGAGCAGTTCTTC.

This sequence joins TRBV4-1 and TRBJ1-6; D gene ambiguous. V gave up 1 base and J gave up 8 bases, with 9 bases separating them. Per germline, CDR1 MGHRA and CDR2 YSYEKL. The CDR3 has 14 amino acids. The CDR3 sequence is CASSQARLDSPLHF. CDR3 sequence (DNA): TGCGCCAGCAGCCAAGCAAGACTTGATTCACCCCTCCACTTT.

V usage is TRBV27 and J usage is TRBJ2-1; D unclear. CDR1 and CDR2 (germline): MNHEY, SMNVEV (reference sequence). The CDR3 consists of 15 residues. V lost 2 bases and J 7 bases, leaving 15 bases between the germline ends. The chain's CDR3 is CASSLGRPPINEQFF. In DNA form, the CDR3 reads TGTGCCAGCAGTTTAGGACGACCGCCGATTAATGAGCAGTTCTTC.